The 30 T cell receptor beta chains below come from one sample, sequenced in a study of T cell responses to AZD1222 COVID-19 vaccine. Produced via immunoSEQ multiplex PCR; TCRdb's table is partial and in-frame only. The table has about 100,000 clones, around 87% seen once. Source: peripheral blood, taken on day 0 of AZD1222 vaccination. The receptors come from an adult in good health.

The J gene is TRBJ2-6, the V gene TRBV18, with a tentative D call TRBD2 (6 bases). Germline V CDR1 and CDR2: KGHSH, LQKENI. V was trimmed by 8 bases and J by 4 bases, leaving 12 bases between them. This CDR3 has 14 amino acids. The chain's CDR3 is CASHGGTGANVLTF. CDR3 nucleotide sequence: TGTGCCAGCCATGGGGGGACCGGGGCCAACGTCCTGACTTTC.

The V gene is TRBV4-1, the J gene TRBJ1-5; 7 bases are shared with TRBD1. This CDR3 has 17 amino acids. Germline V CDR1 and CDR2: MGHRA, YSYEKL. V was pared by 3 bases and J by 2 bases, with 10 bases of the junction left unmatched. In nucleotides, the CDR3 is TGCGCCAGCAGCCACCCTACGACAGGGTTGGGCAATCAGCCCCAGCATTTT. Translation gives CASSHPTTGLGNQPQHF.

V is TRBV18 and J is TRBJ2-7; D not resolved. Looked up from germline, CDR1 is KGHSH and CDR2 is LQKENI. The CDR3 has 14 residues. Trimming cost V 1 base and J 1 base, with 8 bases left between them. The CDR3: CASSPRQESYEQYF. CDR3 in DNA: TGTGCCAGCTCACCACGGCAGGAATCCTACGAGCAGTACTTC.

The chain has TRBV5-1 and TRBJ1-5; 9 bases are a match to TRBD1. Unmatched junction bases numbered 6, after V lost 5 bases and J lost 3 bases. Germline V gene lookup returns CDR1 SGHRS and CDR2 YFSETQ. This CDR3 region has 15 residues. The CDR3 bases are TGCGCCAGCAGGGAGGGACAGGGATACAATCAGCCCCAGCATTTT. Residues: CASREGQGYNQPQHF. The full variable domain, in which reference TRBV5-1 and TRBJ1-5 provide the parts outside the CDR3, is KAGVTQTPRYLIKTRGQQVTLSCSPISGHRSVSWYQQTPGQGLQFLFEYFSETQRNKGNFPGRFSGRQFSNSRSEMNVSTLELGDSALYLCASREGQGYNQPQHFGDGTRLSIL.

To note about this clone: The sample carries other DNA sequences with the same CDR3. The gene calls are TRBV12-3 or TRBV12-4 and TRBJ1-1; a possible D gene is TRBD1 (5 bases). The CDR3 loop spans 13 amino acids. Trimming left V 3 bases short and J 2 bases short, with 7 bases between. The CDR3: CASSLGLNTEAFF. CDR3 nucleotides: TGTGCCAGCAGTTTGGGACTCAACACTGAAGCTTTCTTT.

The genes are TRBV5-4 and TRBJ1-1; D ambiguous. The V gene's germline CDR1 is SGHNT and CDR2 YYREEE (reference sequence). V gave up 5 bases and J gave up 5 bases, with 13 bases separating them. This CDR3 region has 13 residues. CDR3 loop: CASSKGGWTEAFF. In DNA, the CDR3 is TGTGCCAGCAGTAAGGGAGGATGGACTGAAGCTTTCTTT. The entire variable domain, with the rest obtained from reference TRBV5-4 and TRBJ1-1, is as follows: ETGVTQSPTHLIKTRGQQVTLRCSSQSGHNTVSWYQQALGQGPQFIFQYYREEENGRGNFPPRFSGLQFPNYSSELNVNALELDDSALYLCASSKGGWTEAFFGQGTRLTVV.

This clone came up once. This chain joins TRBV5-1 and TRBJ2-1; D gene unclear. The germline CDR1 and CDR2 sequences are SGHRS and YFSETQ. V lost 4 bases and J 1 base, leaving 12 bases between the germline ends. The CDR3 loop spans 15 amino acids. The CDR3 region has the DNA TGCGCCAGCAGCGTGCCCATGATGTCCTACAATGAGCAGTTCTTC. This sequence encodes CASSVPMMSYNEQFF.

The DNA for the CDR3 is TGTGCCGGGGGGAGGGGGACTGAAGCTTTCTTT. This sequence encodes CAGGRGTEAFF. This chain uses TRBV12-3 or TRBV12-4 with TRBJ1-1, with D perhaps matching TRBD1 (6 bases). V lost 11 bases and J 5 bases, leaving 12 bases between the germline ends. This CDR3 is built from 11 residues.

The rearrangement joins TRBV5-1 to TRBJ2-1, with D uncertain. The CDR3 contains 16 residues. V was pared by 4 bases and J by 5 bases, with 19 bases between. Germline values: CDR1 SGHRS, CDR2 YFSETQ. The CDR3 DNA is TGCGCCAGCAGCCCCCTGGTGCGGTCCGACCACAATGAGCAGTTCTTC. Protein: CASSPLVRSDHNEQFF.

The sample holds one count of this clone. V gene TRBV10-3 combines with J gene TRBJ1-2; TRBD1 agrees at 8 bases. This CDR3 has 12 amino acids. Germline CDR1 reads ENHRY; CDR2 reads SYGVKD. V lost 8 bases, J lost 5 bases, and 4 bases stayed unmatched. In nucleotides, the CDR3 is TGTGCCATCCAACAGGGGGGATATGGCTACACCTTC. Translated: CAIQQGGYGYTF.

V and J are TRBV4-3 and TRBJ2-1; a possible D gene is TRBD1 (5 bases). The CDR3 totals 15 residues. Germline-derived CDR1 and CDR2 are LGHNA and YSLEER. The V end lost 1 base, the J end lost 3 bases, and 10 bases lay between the germline ends. The DNA for the CDR3 is TGCGCCAGCAGCCAAGCCAGGGCCCGCTACAATGAGCAGTTCTTC. Translating it yields CASSQARARYNEQFF.

The chain couples TRBV5-1 to TRBJ1-3, with 11 bases identical to TRBD1. V was clipped by 3 bases and J by 0 bases; unmatched bases: 2. This CDR3 has 16 residues. CDR1 and CDR2 (germline): SGHRS, YFSETQ. CDR3 region: CASSWTGGGSGNTIYF. DNA of the CDR3: TGCGCCAGCAGCTGGACAGGGGGCGGCTCTGGAAACACCATATATTTT.

This chain uses TRBV7-2 with TRBJ1-6; TRBD1 might be the D (6 bases). Germline V lookup: CDR1 SGHTA, CDR2 FQGNSA. Trimming shortened V by 4 bases and J by 5 bases, and 15 bases separated the two germline ends. The CDR3 totals 16 residues. As DNA, the CDR3 is TGTGCCAGCAGCTACGCCCGGACAGCCGATAATTCACCCCTCCACTTT. Translating gives CASSYARTADNSPLHF.

The chain carries TRBV7-2 and TRBJ2-7; 7 nucleotides align to TRBD2. The trim removed 2 bases at V and 7 bases at J, leaving 11 bases unmatched. The CDR3 spans 15 residues. CDR1 and CDR2 from the germline V gene are SGHTA and FQGNSA. CDR3 in amino acids: CASSLLGGSVGEQYF. CDR3 nucleotide sequence: TGTGCCAGCAGCTTATTGGGCGGGAGTGTGGGTGAGCAGTACTTC.

The chain links TRBV11-1 to TRBJ1-2; a weak D match, TRBD1 (5 bases). Germline V lookup: CDR1 SGHAT, CDR2 FQDESV (reference sequence). The V end was cut by 3 bases, the J end by 8 bases, with 16 bases between. The CDR3 has 14 residues. The CDR3 protein is CASSLSWAGDGYTF. The CDR3 DNA is TGTGCCAGCAGCTTGTCTTGGGCGGGGGACGGCTACACCTTC.

This clone was seen a handful of times. CDR3 protein: CASSVQRNQPQHF. The CDR3 DNA is TGCGCCAGCAGTGTACAGCGCAATCAGCCCCAGCATTTT. This chain joins TRBV10-2 and TRBJ1-5, with D unclear. This CDR3 contains 13 residues. Deletions cut 4 bases from V and 2 bases from J, with 6 bases between. Germline V lookup: CDR1 WSHSY, CDR2 SAAADI.

J is TRBJ1-2 and V is TRBV4-1, with D hard to call. This CDR3 has 16 amino acids. Trimming shortened V by 0 bases and J by 5 bases, and 16 bases separated the two germline ends. Germline V CDR1 and CDR2: MGHRA, YSYEKL. This CDR3 reads CASSQDGGGVLYGYTF. The CDR3 DNA reads as TGCGCCAGCAGCCAAGATGGTGGCGGTGTTTTATATGGCTACACCTTC.

This chain connects TRBV19 to TRBJ1-2; 8 bases match TRBD1. Per germline, CDR1 LNHDA and CDR2 SQIVND (reference sequence). The CDR3 sequence is 17 residues long. J lost 4 bases, V lost 9 bases, and 19 bases had no gene match. CDR3 coding DNA: TGTGCCAGACTACCCACAAGGATGACAGGGGCGCCCTATGGCTACACCTTC. It encodes CARLPTRMTGAPYGYTF.

The chain links TRBV4-1 to TRBJ2-1; the D gene is possibly TRBD1 (5 bases). The CDR3 consists of 18 residues. CDR1 MGHRA and CDR2 YSYEKL come from the germline V gene. The V and J ends lost 1 base and 7 bases respectively, with 23 bases between them. The CDR3 DNA is TGCGCCAGCAGCCAAGTTGTAGGGGCATCGGCTACGTGGAATGAGCAGTTCTTC. Translated: CASSQVVGASATWNEQFF.

The rearrangement links TRBV6-5 to TRBJ1-5; weak D call: TRBD1 (5 bases). The CDR3 has 13 amino acids. Germline CDR1 and CDR2: MNHEY and SVGAGI. V was cut by 2 bases and J by 7 bases, with 9 bases left in between. CDR3 DNA sequence: TGTGCCAGCAGTTACGGGCAGGGCCAGCCCCAGCATTTT. Translation: CASSYGQGQPQHF.

The chain joins TRBV4-1 to TRBJ2-7; D is perhaps TRBD1 (5 bases). This CDR3 comprises 15 residues. V lost 4 bases, J lost 0 bases, and 13 bases lay in between. From germline, CDR1 is MGHRA and CDR2 YSYEKL. CDR3 region: CASSPSQGPSYEQYF. The CDR3, as DNA: TGCGCCAGCAGCCCCAGCCAGGGTCCCTCCTACGAGCAGTACTTC.

The gene calls are TRBV5-1 and TRBJ2-7; TRBD2 matches 10 bases. This CDR3 spans 15 amino acids. V lost 4 bases, J lost 3 bases, and 7 bases stayed unmatched. Germline V gene lookup returns CDR1 SGHRS and CDR2 YFSETQ. This CDR3 is CASSPRTSGHYEQYF. CDR3 DNA: TGCGCCAGCAGCCCCAGGACTAGCGGCCACTACGAGCAGTACTTC. Full variable domain (missing parts from reference TRBV5-1 and TRBJ2-7): KAGVTQTPRYLIKTRGQQVTLSCSPISGHRSVSWYQQTPGQGLQFLFEYFSETQRNKGNFPGRFSGRQFSNSRSEMNVSTLELGDSALYLCASSPRTSGHYEQYFGPGTRLTVT.

Regarding this clone: At the DNA level, this CDR3 is encoded by other sequences in the same sample as well. The chain recombines TRBV9 with TRBJ2-7; D might be TRBD1 (5 bases). The CDR3 loop spans 14 amino acids. With 2 bases removed from V and 0 bases from J, the gap between germline ends came to 9 bases. In germline, CDR1 is SGDLS, CDR2 YYNGEE. CDR3 DNA sequence: TGTGCCAGCAGCGTCGGCGACAGCTCCTACGAGCAGTACTTC. Protein product: CASSVGDSSYEQYF.

This clone was seen only a few times. The chain joins TRBV5-1 to TRBJ1-6; D is undetermined. Germline CDR1 is SGHRS and CDR2 is YFSETQ. Trimming shortened V by 0 bases and J by 9 bases, and 13 bases separated the two germline ends. CDR3 length equals 15 residues. CDR3 amino acids: CASSLAHSLSSPLHF. The CDR3 nucleotides read TGCGCCAGCAGCTTGGCCCACAGTTTGAGTTCACCCCTCCACTTT.

The V and J genes are TRBV19 and TRBJ1-2; maybe TRBD1 (6 bases). Germline CDR1 and CDR2: LNHDA and SQIVND (reference sequence). The CDR3 spans 12 residues. Trimming removed 6 bases from V and 4 bases from J, with 9 bases in between. CDR3: CASSTQGYGYTF. As DNA, the CDR3 is TGTGCCAGTAGCACACAGGGCTATGGCTACACCTTC.

V gene TRBV30 combines with J gene TRBJ1-6, with D unresolved. This CDR3 is 12 amino acids long. The V gene's germline CDR1 is GTSNPN and CDR2 SVGIG (reference sequence). Trimming cost V 0 bases and J 17 bases, with 14 bases left between them. CDR3: CAWSVAERFIHF. In DNA, the CDR3 is TGTGCCTGGAGTGTAGCCGAACGATTCATCCACTTT.

This chain joins TRBV6-5 and TRBJ2-3; D may be TRBD2 (6 bases). V gave up 4 bases and J gave up 0 bases, with 11 bases separating them. CDR1 is MNHEY, CDR2 SVGAGI, per germline. The CDR3 is 15 amino acids. As DNA, the CDR3 is TGTGCCAGCAGTTTGGGCGGGGTGAGCACAGATACGCAGTATTTT. Its protein is CASSLGGVSTDTQYF.

This sequence joins TRBV3-1 (or the pseudogene TRBV3-2) and TRBJ2-2; 10 nucleotides match TRBD2. CDR1 LGHDT and CDR2 YNNKEL come from the germline V gene (reference sequence). The V and J ends lost 4 bases and 5 bases, in that order; junction bases with no gene match: 4. This CDR3 region has 15 residues. CDR3 in amino acids: CASSRLAGDTGELFF. CDR3 DNA: TGTGCCAGCAGCCGTCTAGCGGGAGATACCGGGGAGCTGTTTTTT.

V gene TRBV28 combines with J gene TRBJ1-6, with no clear D. Germline V gene lookup returns CDR1 MDHEN and CDR2 SYDVKM. This CDR3 region has 14 residues. V lost 6 bases and J lost 0, with 6 bases in between. CDR3 nucleotide sequence: TGTGCCAGCAGCGAGCTCTCCTATAATTCACCCCTCCACTTT. Its protein is CASSELSYNSPLHF.

The gene calls are TRBV14 and TRBJ1-2, with 7 bases matching TRBD1. The CDR3 has 13 residues. Trimming took 4 bases from V and 9 from J; bases not matched to a gene: 8. Germline CDR1 is SGHDN and CDR2 is FVKESK. CDR3 sequence reads: CASSLTRGYRYTF. DNA of the CDR3: TGTGCCAGCAGCCTAACCAGGGGGTATCGCTACACCTTC.